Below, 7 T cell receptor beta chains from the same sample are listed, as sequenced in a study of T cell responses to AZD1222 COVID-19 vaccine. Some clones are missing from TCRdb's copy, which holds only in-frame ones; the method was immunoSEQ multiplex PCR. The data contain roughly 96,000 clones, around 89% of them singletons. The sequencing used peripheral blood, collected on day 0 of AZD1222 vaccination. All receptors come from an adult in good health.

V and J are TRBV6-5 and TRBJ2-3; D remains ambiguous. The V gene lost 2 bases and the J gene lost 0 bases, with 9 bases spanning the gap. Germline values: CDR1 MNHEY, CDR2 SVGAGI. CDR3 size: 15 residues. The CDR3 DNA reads TGTGCCAGCAGTTACGGGTTACCTAGCACAGATACGCAGTATTTT. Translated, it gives CASSYGLPSTDTQYF.

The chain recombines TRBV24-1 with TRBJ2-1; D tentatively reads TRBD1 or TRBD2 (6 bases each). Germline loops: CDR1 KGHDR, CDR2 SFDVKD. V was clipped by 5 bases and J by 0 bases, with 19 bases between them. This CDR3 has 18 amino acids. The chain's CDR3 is CATSAANPGASSYNEQFF. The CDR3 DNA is TGTGCCACCAGTGCCGCGAACCCGGGGGCGAGCTCCTACAATGAGCAGTTCTTC.

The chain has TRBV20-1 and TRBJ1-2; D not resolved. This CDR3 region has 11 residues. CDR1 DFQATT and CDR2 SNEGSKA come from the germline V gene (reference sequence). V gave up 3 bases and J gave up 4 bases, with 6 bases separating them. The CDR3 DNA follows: TGCAGTGCTAGGTGGGCCTATGGCTACACCTTC. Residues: CSARWAYGYTF.

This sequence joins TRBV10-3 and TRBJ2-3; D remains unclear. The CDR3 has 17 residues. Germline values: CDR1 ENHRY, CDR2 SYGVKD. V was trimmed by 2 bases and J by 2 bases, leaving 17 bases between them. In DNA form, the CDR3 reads TGTGCCATCAGTGAGGCCGCCGTACGGGCCTCCACAGATACGCAGTATTTT. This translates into CAISEAAVRASTDTQYF.

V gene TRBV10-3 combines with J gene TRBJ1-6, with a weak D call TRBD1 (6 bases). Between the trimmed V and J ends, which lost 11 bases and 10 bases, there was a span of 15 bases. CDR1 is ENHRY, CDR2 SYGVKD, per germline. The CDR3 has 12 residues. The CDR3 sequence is CAVQGSESPLHF. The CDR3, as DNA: TGTGCCGTACAGGGTTCAGAATCACCCCTCCACTTT.

CDR3 loop: CASSDQGVLTYEQYF. The DNA of the CDR3 is TGCGCCAGCAGCGACCAGGGAGTACTTACCTACGAGCAGTACTTC. V is TRBV5-1 and J is TRBJ2-7; D may be TRBD1 or TRBD2 (5 bases each). Germline-derived CDR1 and CDR2 are SGHRS and YFSETQ. V shed 4 bases and J shed 2 bases, with 16 bases lying between them. This CDR3 comprises 15 residues.

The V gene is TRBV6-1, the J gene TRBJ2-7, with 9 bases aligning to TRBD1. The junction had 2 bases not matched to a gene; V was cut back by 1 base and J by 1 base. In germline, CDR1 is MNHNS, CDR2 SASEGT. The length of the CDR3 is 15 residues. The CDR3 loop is CASSEGGTGSYEQYF. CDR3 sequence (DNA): TGTGCCAGCAGTGAAGGCGGGACAGGGTCCTACGAGCAGTACTTC.